The 20 T cell receptor beta chains given below trace back to one sample, sequenced in a study of shared clonotypes between healthy human individuals. Libraries were prepared by immunoSEQ multiplex PCR; TCRdb keeps only in-frame clonotypes and omits some of them. Altogether approximately 240,000 clones are present, about 69% being singletons, with the ten largest covering approximately 12%. Specimen: memory CD4+ T cells sorted from blood. Subset in this sample: CD45RA-negative fraction. These receptors were collected from a man in his thirties or forties in good health.

This chain joins TRBV7-9 and TRBJ2-2; D is possibly TRBD2 (6 bases). Trimming took off 5 bases at V and 2 bases at J, with 9 bases between the two ends. The CDR3 totals 14 residues. Germline CDR1 is SEHNR and CDR2 is FQNEAQ (reference sequence). CDR3 sequence: CASSRDFNTGELFF. The CDR3 DNA follows: TGTGCCAGCAGCCGGGACTTCAACACCGGGGAGCTGTTTTTT.

The CDR3 bases are TGTGCCAGCAGCTTAGATGTAGCGGGAGGTTTCACAGATACGCAGTATTTT. Translated: CASSLDVAGGFTDTQYF. The V call is TRBV7-9, the J call TRBJ2-3, with TRBD2 matching 10 bases. In germline, CDR1 is SEHNR, CDR2 FQNEAQ (reference sequence). The J segment lost 2 bases and the V segment lost 1 base, leaving 6 bases of the junction unmatched. This CDR3 contains 17 residues.

The sample holds one count of this clone. The chain couples TRBV7-8 to TRBJ2-7; 8 nucleotides agree with TRBD1. J was trimmed by 2 bases and V by 5 bases; bases with no gene match: 8. CDR3 length: 15 residues. CDR1 SGHVS and CDR2 FQNEAQ come from the germline V gene. The CDR3 loop reads CASSTTGGVAYEQYF. Here the CDR3 DNA reads TGTGCCAGCAGCACCACAGGGGGTGTTGCCTACGAGCAGTACTTC.

V is TRBV27 and J is TRBJ2-3; perhaps TRBD2 as D (5 bases). Per germline, CDR1 MNHEY and CDR2 SMNVEV (reference sequence). The CDR3 is made up of 16 amino acids. Trimming removed 4 bases at V and 0 bases at J, with 14 bases between. CDR3 nucleotides: TGTGCCAGCAGTTCGTGGAGGCCACAGAGCACAGATACGCAGTATTTT. It codes for CASSSWRPQSTDTQYF.

Comment on this clone: One junction end does not reproduce the germline sequence, and a read error may be involved. The chain has TRBV7-9 and TRBJ2-1, with 7 nucleotides matching TRBD1. Germline V lookup: CDR1 SEHNR, CDR2 FQNEAQ (reference sequence). There are 15 residues in the CDR3. Here the CDR3 DNA reads TGTGCCAGCAGGTTAGGGGACAGCCAAAACAATGAGCAGTTCTTC. It translates to CASRLGDSQNNEQFF.

The chain links TRBV7-2 to TRBJ2-7, with 8 bases aligning to TRBD2. The CDR3 is made up of 14 amino acids. Trimming at V came to 3 bases and at J to 3 bases, leaving 4 bases not matched to a gene. The V gene's germline CDR1 is SGHTA and CDR2 FQGNSA. Here the CDR3 DNA reads TGTGCCAGCAGCTTCGGTAGCGGGATCTACGAGCAGTACTTC. It encodes CASSFGSGIYEQYF. Filled out from reference TRBV7-2 and TRBJ2-7, the complete variable domain reads GAGVSQSPSNKVTEKGKDVELRCDPISGHTALYWYRQSLGQGLEFLIYFQGNSAPDKSGLPSDRFSAERTGGSVSTLTIQRTQQEDSAVYLCASSFGSGIYEQYFGPGTRLTVT.

The table lists this clone with a few counts. The CDR3 sequence is CASGQGLTTLTYF. The CDR3 DNA reads TGTGCCAGCGGGCAGGGGCTCACCACCTTGACGTACTTC. The J gene is TRBJ2-7, the V gene TRBV6-5, with D maybe TRBD1 (6 bases). The ends were cut back, 8 bases at V and 12 bases at J, with 23 bases in the middle. Per the germline V gene, CDR1 is MNHEY and CDR2 is SVGAGI. This CDR3 comprises 13 residues.

The chain combines TRBV5-4 with TRBJ1-1; possibly TRBD1 for D (6 bases). CDR1 is SGHNT, CDR2 YYREEE, per germline (reference sequence). Trimming took 3 bases from V and 2 from J, leaving 17 bases between them. CDR3 length equals 16 residues. The CDR3 DNA reads as TGTGCCAGCAGCTCAAGACGGGGAGGGGGAAACACTGAAGCTTTCTTT. It specifies CASSSRRGGGNTEAFF.

As concerns this clone: The same CDR3 arises from other DNA sequences in this sample as well. The DNA of the CDR3 is TGTGCCAGCAGTTACTCGGGACCAAACTACAATGAGCAGTTCTTC. It is translated as CASSYSGPNYNEQFF. The chain recombines TRBV6-5 with TRBJ2-1, with D possibly being TRBD1 or TRBD2 (5 bases each). The CDR3 totals 15 residues. Trimming pared 0 bases from V and 3 bases from J, leaving 9 bases between. Germline V gives CDR1 MNHEY, CDR2 SVGAGI.

V gene TRBV28 combines with J gene TRBJ1-5; D perhaps matches TRBD1 (6 bases). The CDR3 loop spans 18 amino acids. CDR1 and CDR2 from the germline V gene are MDHEN and SYDVKM. The germline V and J ends were trimmed by 5 bases and 1 base, with 21 bases remaining between them. The DNA for the CDR3 is TGTGCCAGCAGTCCAAGCGCGGGACATCGGGGAAGCAATCAGCCCCAGCATTTT. Translated: CASSPSAGHRGSNQPQHF.

Concerning this clone: One end of the junction is discordant with germline, which a read error may explain. The chain links TRBV19 to TRBJ2-5; 7 bases line up with TRBD1. The CDR3 length is 15 residues. CDR1 is LNHDA, CDR2 SQIVND, per germline (reference sequence). The CDR3 nucleotides are TGTGCCCTAACAAGTTGTGTGAGGGGGCCAGAGACCCGGTACTTC. This gives the protein CALTSCVRGPETRYF.

The chain links TRBV9 to TRBJ2-5; TRBD2 matches 8 bases. Germline V lookup: CDR1 SGDLS, CDR2 YYNGEE. The CDR3 is 16 amino acids. Trimming removed 0 bases from V and 5 bases from J; junction bases left unmatched: 9. The CDR3 region is CASSVAPGGDGETQYF. Here the CDR3 DNA reads TGTGCCAGCAGCGTAGCCCCCGGGGGGGACGGGGAGACCCAGTACTTC.

The chain couples TRBV7-2 to TRBJ2-7; D tentatively reads TRBD1 or TRBD2 (5 bases each). This CDR3 region has 16 residues. Trimming stripped 3 bases from V and 0 bases from J, with 15 bases between. The germline V gene has CDR1 SGHTA and CDR2 FQGNSA. CDR3 bases: TGTGCCAGCAGCTTGGGACCGCTGAGGAGCTCCTACGAGCAGTACTTC. Its translation: CASSLGPLRSSYEQYF.

This clone was seen a few times. The V gene is TRBV7-9, the J gene TRBJ1-2; no reliable D call. Germline loops: CDR1 SEHNR, CDR2 FQNEAQ (reference sequence). V was pared by 4 bases and J by 5 bases, with 8 bases between. CDR3 size: 12 residues. CDR3 sequence: CASSSPGYGYTF. As DNA, the CDR3 is TGTGCCAGCAGCTCTCCCGGGTATGGCTACACCTTC.

The rearrangement uses TRBV11-2 and TRBJ2-6; the D is unclear. Trimming pared 4 bases from V and 2 bases from J, leaving 6 bases between. The CDR3 has 14 amino acids. Germline values: CDR1 SGHAT, CDR2 FQNNGV. CDR3: CASSSITGANVLTF. The CDR3 DNA is TGTGCCAGCAGCTCGATCACTGGGGCCAACGTCCTGACTTTC. The variable domain in full, with the rest retrieved from reference TRBV11-2 and TRBJ2-6, is EAGVAQSPRYKIIEKRQSVAFWCNPISGHATLYWYQQILGQGPKLLIQFQNNGVVDDSQLPKDRFSAERLKGVDSTLKIQPAKLEDSAVYLCASSSITGANVLTFGAGSRLTVL.

The chain combines TRBV28 with TRBJ1-2; D uncertain. Germline CDR1 reads MDHEN; CDR2 reads SYDVKM. This CDR3 comprises 14 residues. Trimming took off 6 bases at V and 4 bases at J, with 15 bases between the two ends. In DNA form, the CDR3 reads TGTGCCAGCAGGGTGGGAAAATCGACCTATGGCTACACCTTC. It encodes CASRVGKSTYGYTF.

The V gene is TRBV5-1, the J gene TRBJ1-2, with D tentatively TRBD1 (6 bases). Trimming removed 3 bases at V and 4 bases at J, with 16 bases between. The CDR3 is 15 residues long. Germline CDR1 reads SGHRS; CDR2 reads YFSETQ. CDR3 DNA sequence: TGCGCCAGCAGCTCTTTGGCAGGGGAGTTCTATGGCTACACCTTC. Its translation: CASSSLAGEFYGYTF.

The chain employs TRBV9 and TRBJ2-1, with D possibly being TRBD1 (5 bases). The CDR3 length is 13 residues. V lost 4 bases to trimming and J lost 4 bases, with 9 bases between them. Germline-derived CDR1 and CDR2 are SGDLS and YYNGEE. CDR3 sequence reads: CASSYDSYNEQFF. The CDR3 region has the DNA TGTGCCAGCAGCTACGACAGTTACAATGAGCAGTTCTTC.

This chain links TRBV7-6 with TRBJ1-3; D is uncertain. The germline V and J ends were trimmed by 2 bases and 4 bases, with 6 bases remaining between them. CDR1 is SGHVS, CDR2 FNYEAQ, per germline. This CDR3 is 13 amino acids long. CDR3 sequence (DNA): TGTGCCAGCAGCTTATCGGGGGGAAACACCATATATTTT. Residues: CASSLSGGNTIYF.

This rearrangement joins TRBV7-6 to TRBJ2-2; 10 nucleotides agree with TRBD2. From germline, CDR1 is SGHVS and CDR2 FNYEAQ. This CDR3 has 16 amino acids. The J segment lost 5 bases and the V segment lost 5 bases, leaving 8 bases of the junction unmatched. CDR3 protein: CASSRTSGPGTGELFF. The CDR3 bases are TGTGCCAGCAGCCGGACTAGCGGACCGGGGACCGGGGAGCTGTTTTTT. Full variable domain (rest looked up from reference TRBV7-6 and TRBJ2-2): GAGVSQSPRYKVTKRGQDVALRCDPISGHVSLYWYRQALGQGPEFLTYFNYEAQQDKSGLPNDRFSAERPEGSISTLTIQRTEQRDSAMYRCASSRTSGPGTGELFFGEGSRLTVL.